These 20 T cell receptor beta chains originate from one sample sequenced in a study of shared clonotypes between healthy human individuals. In the naive CD8 group, cells lacked CD45RO and were positively selected for CCR7, so terminally differentiated effector memory CD45RA+ cells were left out. Libraries were prepared by immunoSEQ multiplex PCR; TCRdb keeps only in-frame clonotypes and omits some of them. The table has a few million clones, about 94% seen once. Material for sequencing was naive CD8+ T cells from PBMCs. Every receptor here comes from a young man in good health. Some clones in this sample may be carry-over from other donors' samples.

The chain couples TRBV6-1 to TRBJ1-1; D may be TRBD1 (5 bases). Trimming took 6 bases from V and 6 from J, leaving 17 bases between them. The CDR3 sequence is 14 residues long. CDR1 is MNHNS and CDR2 is SASEGT in the germline V gene. The CDR3, as DNA: TGTGCCAGCAGACCTCCAATCAGGGCGTCTGAAGCTTTCTTT. This gives the protein CASRPPIRASEAFF.

In the case of this clone: One junction end does not reproduce the germline sequence, and a read error may be involved. The V and J genes are TRBV18 and TRBJ2-3; D tentatively fits TRBD1 or TRBD2 (5 bases each). CDR3 length: 10 amino acids. Looked up from germline, CDR1 is KGHSH and CDR2 is LQKENI. CDR3 sequence: CASSPGSRDF. DNA of the CDR3: TGTGCCAGCTCACCTGGATCTCGGGACTTT. Supplemented by reference TRBV18 and TRBJ2-3, the full variable domain reads NAGVMQNPRHLVRRRGQEARLRCSPMKGHSHVYWYRQLPEEGLKFMVYLQKENIIDESGMPKERFSAEFPKEGPSILRIQQVVRGDSAAYFCASSPGSRDFGPGTRLTVL.

The chain carries TRBV7-6 and TRBJ2-1; 8 bases are shared with TRBD2. After removal of 2 bases from V and 5 bases from J, the junction contained 8 bases not matched to a gene. CDR1 and CDR2 (germline): SGHVS, FNYEAQ. The CDR3 sequence is 16 residues long. The CDR3 here is CASSLLASGFNNEQFF. Written as DNA, the CDR3 is TGTGCCAGCAGCTTACTCGCTAGCGGGTTTAACAATGAGCAGTTCTTC.

V is TRBV7-9 and J is TRBJ2-3; D tentatively reads TRBD1 or TRBD2 (5 bases each). The CDR3 covers 14 residues. Germline V CDR1 and CDR2: SEHNR, FQNEAQ (reference sequence). With 3 bases removed from V and 5 bases from J, the gap between germline ends came to 12 bases. In nucleotides, the CDR3 is TGTGCCAGCAGCTTTGAGGGGACGGGAGATACGCAGTATTTT. Translation: CASSFEGTGDTQYF.

J is TRBJ1-1 and V is TRBV10-3; TRBD1 matches at 8 bases. There are 15 residues in the CDR3. CDR1 is ENHRY, CDR2 SYGVKD, per germline. V was clipped by 6 bases and J by 3 bases; unmatched bases: 9. This chain's CDR3 is CAIREGQGLHTEAFF. CDR3 DNA sequence: TGTGCCATCAGGGAAGGACAGGGATTACACACTGAAGCTTTCTTT.

The V call is TRBV30, the J call TRBJ2-5; 7 bases map to TRBD2. The J call is in doubt because the DNA end fits TRBJ2-7 better. The germline V gene has CDR1 GTSNPN and CDR2 SVGIG (reference sequence). The CDR3 is 13 residues long. Here the CDR3 reads CAWSSGDWYEQYF. The CDR3 nucleotides read TGTGCCTGGAGTAGCGGGGACTGGTACGAGCAGTACTTC.

V and J are TRBV6-6 and TRBJ2-2, with D uncertain. The CDR3 has 16 amino acids. V was clipped by 0 bases and J by 4 bases, with 12 bases between them. The germline V gene encodes CDR1 MNHNY and CDR2 SVGAGI (reference sequence). The CDR3 nucleotides are TGTGCCAGCAGTTACTCGCGGCTAGTGGGCACCGGGGAGCTGTTTTTT. Protein: CASSYSRLVGTGELFF.

The V and J genes are TRBV27 and TRBJ2-2; TRBD1 matches at 10 bases. Per the germline V gene, CDR1 is MNHEY and CDR2 is SMNVEV (reference sequence). This CDR3 comprises 16 residues. Trimming took 6 bases from V and 4 from J; bases not matched to a gene: 8. CDR3 nucleotide sequence: TGTGCCAGCAGCCAGGGGGGACAGGGGCCCACCGGGGAGCTGTTTTTT. As protein: CASSQGGQGPTGELFF.

V gene TRBV11-2 combines with J gene TRBJ2-7; 8 nucleotides agree with TRBD2. J gave up 5 bases and V 4 bases, and 10 bases lay outside the gene matches. The CDR3 totals 15 residues. In germline, CDR1 is SGHAT, CDR2 FQNNGV. The CDR3: CASSYPGGRYNEQYF. In nucleotides, the CDR3 is TGTGCCAGCAGCTACCCGGGGGGGCGGTATAACGAGCAGTACTTC. The complete variable domain, with remaining parts taken from reference TRBV11-2 and TRBJ2-7, reads EAGVAQSPRYKIIEKRQSVAFWCNPISGHATLYWYQQILGQGPKLLIQFQNNGVVDDSQLPKDRFSAERLKGVDSTLKIQPAKLEDSAVYLCASSYPGGRYNEQYFGPGTRLTVT.

This rearrangement joins TRBV2 to TRBJ2-7, with no clear D. Per the germline V gene, CDR1 is SNHLY and CDR2 is FYNNEI. Trimming removed 6 bases at V and 3 bases at J, with 9 bases between. The CDR3 is 12 residues long. Here the CDR3 reads CASSGPFYEQYF. The CDR3 DNA follows: TGTGCCAGCAGCGGCCCTTTCTACGAGCAGTACTTC.

This chain connects TRBV11-2 to TRBJ2-7; D unclear. The V end lost 0 bases, the J end lost 6 bases, and 9 bases lay between the germline ends. In germline, CDR1 is SGHAT, CDR2 FQNNGV. This CDR3 spans 13 amino acids. The CDR3 DNA reads as TGTGCCAGCAGCTTAGACGTAGGGATCGAGCAGTACTTC. Translated, it gives CASSLDVGIEQYF.

The chain links TRBV7-9 to TRBJ1-1; D ambiguous. Trimming cost V 8 bases and J 0 bases, with 13 bases left between them. The CDR3 loop spans 14 amino acids. Germline CDR1 SEHNR, CDR2 FQNEAQ (reference sequence). The CDR3: CASGPPPVNTEAFF. CDR3 sequence (DNA): TGTGCCAGCGGGCCACCCCCGGTGAACACTGAAGCTTTCTTT.

The chain is built from TRBV11-2 and TRBJ2-5, with D perhaps being TRBD1 or TRBD2 (5 bases each). V was shortened by 3 bases and J by 3 bases, with 14 bases between the two germline ends. This CDR3 comprises 15 residues. CDR1 and CDR2 from the germline V gene are SGHAT and FQNNGV. The CDR3 nucleotides are TGTGCCAGCAGCTTGGGACCACGGGCGGAAGAGACCCAGTACTTC. Protein: CASSLGPRAEETQYF.

The rearrangement uses TRBV11-2 and TRBJ2-1; perhaps D is TRBD1 or TRBD2 (5 bases each). V was clipped by 0 bases and J by 7 bases, with 16 bases between them. The germline V gene has CDR1 SGHAT and CDR2 FQNNGV. This CDR3 region has 16 residues. The CDR3 DNA reads TGTGCCAGCAGCTTAGAGGGGGTGGCGGTAATAAATGAGCAGTTCTTC. The encoded protein is CASSLEGVAVINEQFF.

This chain joins TRBV10-3 and TRBJ2-5; TRBD1 matches 8 bases. Germline V gives CDR1 ENHRY, CDR2 SYGVKD. The J segment lost 1 base and the V segment lost 6 bases, leaving 4 bases of the junction unmatched. This CDR3 is built from 14 residues. The CDR3 spells CAISRQGFQETQYF. CDR3 DNA: TGTGCCATCAGCAGACAGGGGTTCCAAGAGACCCAGTACTTC.

This clone was seen a single time. The V call is TRBV6-1, the J call TRBJ1-5; weak D call: TRBD1 (5 bases). V shed 4 bases and J shed 0 bases, with 10 bases lying between them. The CDR3 runs to 15 residues. The V gene's germline CDR1 is MNHNS and CDR2 SASEGT. In DNA, the CDR3 is TGTGCCAGCAGTGGAGGACACCATAGCAATCAGCCCCAGCATTTT. Translation: CASSGGHHSNQPQHF.

The chain employs TRBV7-2 and TRBJ2-5; 11 bases fit TRBD2. Trimming took 6 bases from V and 3 from J; bases not matched to a gene: 6. The CDR3 loop spans 15 amino acids. CDR1 and CDR2 (germline): SGHTA, FQGNSA. CDR3 loop: CASRETSGSKETQYF. The CDR3, as DNA: TGTGCCAGCAGGGAAACTAGCGGGAGTAAAGAGACCCAGTACTTC.

This rearrangement joins TRBV28 to TRBJ2-5; TRBD1 matches 7 bases. The J call is uncertain, as TRBJ2-7 better fits the DNA end. Germline V gene lookup returns CDR1 MDHEN and CDR2 SYDVKM. This CDR3 spans 14 amino acids. CDR3 bases: TGTGCCAGCAGTTCCCGGGACAGTTCCTACGAGCAGTACTTC. It yields the protein CASSSRDSSYEQYF.

The chain has TRBV7-2 and TRBJ2-7, with 7 bases that match TRBD2. CDR1 and CDR2 from the germline V gene are SGHTA and FQGNSA. Losses at the gene ends were 4 bases for V and 3 bases for J; bases not matched to a gene: 9. This CDR3 spans 15 amino acids. CDR3 coding DNA: TGTGCCAGCAGCTCGGACACTTGGGGGGGCTACGAGCAGTACTTC. The encoded protein is CASSSDTWGGYEQYF.

J is TRBJ2-7 and V is TRBV19; D possibly uses TRBD1 or TRBD2 (5 bases each). Germline CDR1 and CDR2: LNHDA and SQIVND (reference sequence). Trimming shortened V by 3 bases and J by 3 bases, and 12 bases separated the two germline ends. The CDR3 runs to 14 residues. DNA for the CDR3: TGTGCCAGTAGTATCTTTGGGGGTATCTACGAGCAGTACTTC. Translated: CASSIFGGIYEQYF.